This T cell receptor (beta chain) is drawn from a study of human T cells and chemical hapten exposure (dated by TCRdb to the early 2020s). A note on the overall study: For sensitization, 2% DPC in acetone was applied to a roughly 2 cm by roughly 2 cm area of upper inner arm skin. Weekly therapeutic DPC doses were additionally applied to the scalp of patients throughout the approximately 25-week study period. Patch tests used Finn chambers with 0.01% DPC on the upper back, scored after 6 days by International Contact Dermatitis Research Group standards. The mostly female patient cohort included alopecia areata with under or over 50% scalp involvement, alopecia totalis and alopecia universalis. Libraries were pooled for sequencing, and variation in per-sample TCR yields was attributed mainly to small differences in library volumes within the pool. The study tracked peripheral blood TCR repertoire changes in vivo during primary and secondary sensitization to the hapten diphenylcyclopropenone (DPC) in alopecia patients. Blood samples were taken from patients before sensitization (week 0) and then at 2, 6 and about 24 weeks after DPC sensitization. Under 30 alopecia patients gave blood for TCR sequencing at one to four time points (pre-sensitization, 2, 6 and 24 weeks). Findings and caveats that apply to the study as a whole: After repeated subsampling, the strength of the expansion versus patch-test correlation and the threshold at which it became significant changed. The number of PT1 expanded TCRs positively correlated with patch test score, significant at thresholds 8, 16 and 32 but not 4. DPC sensitization did not change how many TCRs were above 1 in 1000 frequency, and no evidence was found of alterations in global repertoire structure. Expanded TCRs formed significantly more large CDR3 similarity clusters than pre-sensitization or healthy control sets, consistent with antigen-driven responses. Because every patient had alopecia, a presumed autoimmune disease, the patients' immune response might differ from that of healthy individuals.

V and J are truncated by 3 bases and 7 bases respectively, leaving an intervening sequence of 9 bases. The CDR3 starts with the cysteine, ends with the phenylalanine, and has 12 residues. The only DNA kept is the CDR3, 36 bases in frame from the first base. CDR1 is given as MDHEN and CDR2 as SYDVKM, both from the germline V gene. This sample's time point label indicates: patch test 1, 2 weeks after DPC sensitization. The treatment or condition label on this specimen signifies: therapeutic diphenylcyclopropenone sensitization with weekly scalp DPC. At each patch-test visit, blood was drawn before the patch test was applied. Patients were considered eligible if aged 18 to 70, diagnosed with alopecia and deemed suitable for DPC therapy, and patients were excluded if pregnant. Total RNA was extracted from unfractionated whole blood collected in Tempus Blood RNA tubes. The library came from RACE. Sequencing was carried out with a NextSeq 500. During library preparation, unique molecular identifiers were attached to individual cDNA molecules so that TCRs could be counted in a quantitative, reproducible way. From each blood RNA sample, both TCR alpha and TCR beta chains were sequenced. For the original study's pipeline: Samples had a median of 95,638 TCRs, with a range from roughly 23,224 to 750,000. V, J and CDR3 annotation of the TCR reads was carried out using the Decombinator software suite. For PS versus PT1 abundance plots, all samples were subsampled to the same number of TCRs (28,000). TCRs were defined as expanded if absent before sensitization and observed at least eight times at the 2-week time point. TCRdb redid the processing of the public reads, applying fastp at Q25 and MiXCR, and retained in-frame beta chains. Rows merge per CDR3 protein into single entries with the most common DNA and genes. What appears here as the V and J calls and clone size reflects TCRdb's work, not the paper's. This sample lists 180,000 or so distinct CDR3 sequences; approximately 15% were detected once. The top ten clonotypes cover less than 2% of the sample.

Ten or more counts support this clonotype. Its cognate antigen has yet to be identified. No much larger clone is present one base from it, and per-base qualities are unavailable. The sequence was obtained from a woman in her twenties or thirties with alopecia areata. Some clones in this sample may be carry-over from other donors' samples. The chain links TRBV28 with TRBJ1-1; the D segment cannot be called with confidence. The sequencing here drew on whole blood, taken in connection with sensitization to the hapten diphenylcyclopropenone (DPC). The CDR3 protein is CASSLSGREAFF. The bases read TGTGCCAGCAGTTTGAGCGGACGTGAAGCTTTCTTT.